A selection of T cell receptor beta chains follows, all from one sample in a study of T cells in Graves' hyperthyroidism and ophthalmopathy. From the multiplex PCR reads, TCRdb called clonotypes with MiXCR, one entry per CDR3 protein. The sample contains hundreds of thousands of distinct CDR3 sequences, roughly an eighth of which appear only once. The material sequenced was blood. These receptors all stem from a man between 50 and 59 years old with Graves' ophthalmopathy. CDR3s include the opening cysteine and the closing phenylalanine or tryptophan. A D gene is named only where the DNA matches it firmly. Only part of the rows carry a size: once, few, many, or a class if the clone is expanded.

j_call v_call clone_size d_call cdr3_nt cdr3_aa
TRBJ1-1 TRBV11-2 many . TGTGCCAGCAGCTTAGAAGTGGGAACCCTCACTGAAGCTTTCTTT CASSLEVGTLTEAFF
TRBJ1-6 TRBV5-1 many . TGCGCCAGCATGAAAGGGGATAATTCACCCCTCCACTTT CASMKGDNSPLHF
TRBJ2-2 TRBV5-5 . TRBD2 TGTGCCAGCAGCAAGGGACTAGCCACCGGGGAGCTGTTTTTT CASSKGLATGELFF
TRBJ2-3 TRBV18 many TRBD2 TGTGCCAGCTCACCAAATCTAGCGGTCACAGATACGCAGTATTTT CASSPNLAVTDTQYF
TRBJ2-5 TRBV7-6 . . TGTGCCAGCAGTTTTATTCGGCAGTCCTGGGAGACCCAGTACTTC CASSFIRQSWETQYF
TRBJ2-5 TRBV29-1 many TRBD2 TGCAGCGCCGAGGGGAGCGGGAGGGCCCAAGAGACCCAGTACTTC CSAEGSGRAQETQYF
TRBJ1-1 TRBV7-9 . . TGTGCCAGCAGCTCCCCTAGTCAGCAGAACACTGAAGCTTTCTTT CASSSPSQQNTEAFF
TRBJ2-1 TRBV13 many TRBD2 TGTGCCAGCAGCCCCGGATTGCGGGGGTTTGAGCAGTTCTTC CASSPGLRGFEQFF
TRBJ2-7 TRBV6-1 many TRBD2 TGTGCCAGCAGTTACACTAGCGGGACACCTGGGTACGAGCAGTACTTC CASSYTSGTPGYEQYF
TRBJ2-3 TRBV5-1 many . TGCGCCAGCAGCTTGGGCAGCTCAGATACGCAGTATTTT CASSLGSSDTQYF
TRBJ2-3 TRBV7-6 . . TGTGCCAGCAGCATCCGACGAGGAAACACAGATACGCAGTATTTT CASSIRRGNTDTQYF
TRBJ2-2 TRBV2 many . TGTGCCAGCAGTGAAGCGCAAGCGAACACCGGGGAGCTGTTTTTT CASSEAQANTGELFF
TRBJ1-3 TRBV12-3/TRBV12-4 few . TGTGCCAGCACAGGGGGAAACACCATATATTTT CASTGGNTIYF
TRBJ1-2 TRBV7-8 . . TGTGCCAGCAGCTTAGGGGACGGCAGGCCGCGGGGAGGCTACACCTTC CASSLGDGRPRGGYTF
TRBJ1-4 TRBV12-3/TRBV12-4 few . TGTGCCAGCAGCCTCGACGCCGTTAGGGAAAAACTGTTTTTT CASSLDAVREKLFF
TRBJ2-2 TRBV15 few . TGTGCCACCAGCAGAGGCCCAGGGCGGACCGGGGAGCTGTTTTTT CATSRGPGRTGELFF
TRBJ1-1 TRBV3-1 many TRBD1 TGTGCCAGCAGCCAATGGGGAGGGGGCCAGAACACTGAAGCTTTCTTT CASSQWGGGQNTEAFF
TRBJ2-7 TRBV2 many TRBD2 TGTGCCAGCAGCGGTAGCGGGAGGGCCTTTTACGAGCAGTACTTC CASSGSGRAFYEQYF
TRBJ1-3 TRBV12-3/TRBV12-4 . . TGTGCCAGCAGTACGACAGCTGGAAACACCATATATTTT CASSTTAGNTIYF
TRBJ1-5 TRBV20-1 many TRBD1 TGCAGTGCTCCCAGGGGGAGCAATCAGCCCCAGCATTTT CSAPRGSNQPQHF
TRBJ1-2 TRBV5-1 many TRBD1 TGCGCCAGCAGCTTGGACGGACAGGGGGGCTATGGCTACACCTTC CASSLDGQGGYGYTF
TRBJ1-2 TRBV27 many . TGTGCCAGCAGTTTAAGGGATAACTATGGCTACACCTTC CASSLRDNYGYTF
TRBJ1-1 TRBV10-3 many . TGTGCCATCAGTATCTCCGGGACGGACACTGAAGCTTTCTTT CAISISGTDTEAFF
TRBJ2-3 TRBV2 many . TGTGCCAGCAGTGAGGGATTACGAACAGATACGCAGTATTTT CASSEGLRTDTQYF
TRBJ2-4 TRBV6-2/TRBV6-3 many TRBD2 TGTGCCAGCAGTTATAGTGCGGGGGGCAAAAACATTCAGTACTTC CASSYSAGGKNIQYF
TRBJ1-1 TRBV19 few . TGTGCCAGTAGTAGGAGGGGCGGAAACACTGAAGCTTTCTTT CASSRRGGNTEAFF
TRBJ2-3 TRBV4-1 many . TGCGCCAGCAGCCACTCGTGGGGTAGCACAGATACGCAGTATTTT CASSHSWGSTDTQYF
TRBJ1-5 TRBV18 many . TGTGCCAGCTCCCGCGATGGCAATCAGCCCCAGCATTTT CASSRDGNQPQHF
TRBJ2-7 TRBV11-2 many . TGTGCCAGCAGCTTAGTTCCCCCAGGATCCTTCTCCTACGAGCAGTACTTC CASSLVPPGSFSYEQYF
TRBJ1-3 TRBV12-3/TRBV12-4 . . TGTGCCAGCAGTTTAGAGGCGGCCGTCTCTGGAAACACCATATATTTT CASSLEAAVSGNTIYF
TRBJ2-2 TRBV27 . . TGTGCCAGCCACCCCCTGGCGTGGGGTTTAGCCGGGGAGCTGTTTTTT CASHPLAWGLAGELFF
TRBJ1-1 TRBV7-9 few . TGTGCCAGCAGCTTCCAAATCAAACCGAGCACTGAAGCTTTCTTT CASSFQIKPSTEAFF
TRBJ2-7 TRBV29-1 few . TGCAGCGTTAAAGGGTACCACGAGCAGTACTTC CSVKGYHEQYF
TRBJ1-1 TRBV2 many TRBD1 TGTGCCAGCAGTGAATCAATCGGGACAGGGAACACTGAAGCTTTCTTT CASSESIGTGNTEAFF
TRBJ2-7 TRBV6-1 . . TGTGCCAGCAGTCCTAATATGCCAGGGATCTACGAGCAGTACTTC CASSPNMPGIYEQYF
TRBJ2-7 TRBV7-9 . TRBD2 TGTGCCAGCAGCTTAGTTCTATTGTTATCGGAGACTAGCGGGAGGAACTACGAGCAGTACTTC CASSLVLLLSETSGRNYEQYF
TRBJ2-6 TRBV12-3/TRBV12-4 . . TGTGCCAGCAGTTTAGTCTCAGGGGCGGGAGGGGCCAACGTCCTGACTTTC CASSLVSGAGGANVLTF
TRBJ2-2 TRBV7-2 many TRBD2 TGTGCCAGCAGCTCATCGACCTTAGCGGGCTTGAACACCGGGGAGCTGTTTTTT CASSSSTLAGLNTGELFF
TRBJ2-3 TRBV20-1 many . TGCAGTGTAGGGGGAACCACAGATACGCAGTATTTT CSVGGTTDTQYF
TRBJ2-7 TRBV28 many TRBD2 TGTGCCAGCAGTTACAGCGGAGCGGGACGGAGCTCCTACGAGCAGTACTTC CASSYSGAGRSSYEQYF
TRBJ2-1 TRBV20-1 few TRBD2 TGCAGTGCTAGAGTTCTAGCGGGAGTTTTACTACGAGAGCATGAGCAGTTCTTC CSARVLAGVLLREHEQFF
TRBJ2-7 TRBV6-2/TRBV6-3 many TRBD2 TGTGCCAGCAGAACTAGCGGGCAAGCCTACGAGCAGTACTTC CASRTSGQAYEQYF
TRBJ2-3 TRBV6-1 many . TGTGCCAGCAGGAGGGACACTGGCTTCTATACGCAGTATTTT CASRRDTGFYTQYF
TRBJ2-7 TRBV3-1 many TRBD2 TGTGCCAGCAGCCAAGTAGCGGGGTCCTACGAGCAGTACTTC CASSQVAGSYEQYF